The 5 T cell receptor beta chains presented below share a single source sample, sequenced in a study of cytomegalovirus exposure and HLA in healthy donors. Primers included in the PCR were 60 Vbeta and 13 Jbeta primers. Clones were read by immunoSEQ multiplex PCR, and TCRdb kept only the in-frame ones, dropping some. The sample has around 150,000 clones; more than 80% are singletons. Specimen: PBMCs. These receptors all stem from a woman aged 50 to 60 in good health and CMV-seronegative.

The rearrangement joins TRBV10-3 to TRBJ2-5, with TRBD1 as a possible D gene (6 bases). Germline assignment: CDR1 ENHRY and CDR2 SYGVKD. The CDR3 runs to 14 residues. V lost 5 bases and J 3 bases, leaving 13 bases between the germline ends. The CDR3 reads CAISPRGTKETQYF. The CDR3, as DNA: TGTGCCATCAGTCCCAGGGGAACGAAAGAGACCCAGTACTTC.

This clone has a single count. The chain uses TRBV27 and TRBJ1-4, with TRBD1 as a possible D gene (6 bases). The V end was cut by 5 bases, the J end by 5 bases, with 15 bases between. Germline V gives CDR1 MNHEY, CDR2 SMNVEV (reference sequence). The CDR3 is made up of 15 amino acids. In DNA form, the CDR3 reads TGTGCCAGCAGTCCACAGACAGGACTGAATGAAAAACTGTTTTTT. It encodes CASSPQTGLNEKLFF.

CDR3 in amino acids: CASRGTPLGNEQFF. CDR3 DNA sequence: TGCGCCAGCAGAGGGACACCCTTAGGGAATGAGCAGTTCTTC. V and J are TRBV10-1 and TRBJ2-1; possibly TRBD1 for D (6 bases). CDR3 length equals 14 residues. V was pared by 6 bases and J by 7 bases, with 16 bases between. The germline gives CDR1 WNHNN, CDR2 SYGVQD (reference sequence).

The CDR3 region has the DNA TGCAGCGGGCGACAGGGTATGAACACTGAAGCTTTCTTT. Amino acid sequence: CSGRQGMNTEAFF. This sequence joins TRBV29-1 and TRBJ1-1; 7 nucleotides match TRBD1. J lost 0 bases, V lost 7 bases, and 5 bases had no gene match. The CDR3 contains 13 residues. Germline CDR1 reads SQVTM; CDR2 reads ANQGSEA.

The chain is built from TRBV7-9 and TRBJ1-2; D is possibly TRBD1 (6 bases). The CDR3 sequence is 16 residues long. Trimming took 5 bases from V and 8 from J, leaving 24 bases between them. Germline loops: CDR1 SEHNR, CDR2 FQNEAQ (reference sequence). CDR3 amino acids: CASSPRTERRSRGYTF. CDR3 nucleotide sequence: TGTGCCAGCAGCCCAAGGACAGAGCGCAGGTCGAGAGGCTACACCTTC.